The following is a T cell receptor beta chain sequence with its context. This entry comes from a study of blood T cell repertoires in COVID-19. At the level of the study: Italy, Spain and the United States were the sources of the convalescent and acute COVID-19 samples.

CDR1 LNHNV and CDR2 YYDKDF come from the germline V gene (reference sequence). The CDR3 is 13 amino acids. Germline trimming cut 9 bases from V and 3 bases from J; bases unmatched to any gene: 7. Clones were read by immunoSEQ multiplex PCR, and TCRdb kept only the in-frame ones, dropping some. This table holds roughly 400,000 clones, roughly 90% found once. Those enrolled, adults aged roughly 18 to 89 years, came from under 25 US areas. Self-reported history from a screening survey and questionnaire set each donor's cohort. Exposed volunteers were people who met a COVID-19 case within 2 weeks before study entry.

The sequence came from a woman aged 18-35 years who had been exposed to COVID-19. Source material: PBMCs or T cells enriched from blood (not recorded which). V gene TRBV15 combines with J gene TRBJ1-2; 7 nucleotides line up with TRBD1. CDR3 DNA sequence: TGTGCCACGCAACAGGGGATTGACTATGGCTACACCTTC. It specifies CATQQGIDYGYTF.